This T cell receptor beta chain was documented in a study of regulatory T cells in long-lasting Graves disease. Study details: Positive TSH receptor antibodies alongside over 5 years of antithyroid drugs were what marked Graves' disease as persistent.

The CDR3 is 14 amino acids. Germline V gene lookup returns CDR1 MNHEY and CDR2 SVGAGI. Arm-PCR of CDR3 regions and iRepertoire HTBI primers were used to build TCR beta libraries. TCRdb reprocessed the multiplex PCR reads via MiXCR and lists one record per CDR3 protein. The sample gives 600,000 to 800,000 distinct CDR3 sequences, 25% to 35% of which show up once; under 55% is in the top ten. Comment on this clonotype: Given a much more abundant clone one base away, this may be a read error.

The time point: persistent/refractory GD, antithyroid drugs over 5 years with positive TRAb. RNA extracted from PBMCs served as the sequencing template. American Thyroid Association guidelines defined Graves' disease diagnosis. The sequencing here drew on peripheral blood mononuclear cells (PBMCs), taken when the disease was refractory, from a patient treated with antithyroid drugs. This TCR was sampled from a female donor with Graves disease. The chain links TRBV6-5 to TRBJ1-1; D call uncertain. This CDR3 reads CASSYSAENTEALF. Here the CDR3 DNA reads TGTGCCAGCAGTTACTCGGCGGAGAACACTGAAGCTCTCTTT.